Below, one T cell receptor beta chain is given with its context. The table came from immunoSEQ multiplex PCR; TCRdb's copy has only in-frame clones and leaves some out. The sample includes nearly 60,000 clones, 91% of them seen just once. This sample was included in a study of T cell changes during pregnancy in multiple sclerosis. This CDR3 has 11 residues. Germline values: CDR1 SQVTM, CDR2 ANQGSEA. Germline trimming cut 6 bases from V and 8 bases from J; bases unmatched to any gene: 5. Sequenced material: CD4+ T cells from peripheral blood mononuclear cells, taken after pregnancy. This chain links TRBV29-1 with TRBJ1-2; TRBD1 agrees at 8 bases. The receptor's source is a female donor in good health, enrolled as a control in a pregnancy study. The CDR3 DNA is TGCAGCGTAAGGACAGGGATCGGCTACACCTTC. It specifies CSVRTGIGYTF.